This TCR beta chain was identified in a study of regulatory T cells in long-lasting Graves disease. According to the study, TCR beta libraries were built with iRepertoire HTBI primers and CDR3-region Arm-PCR. From the multiplex PCR reads, TCRdb called clonotypes with MiXCR, one entry per CDR3 protein. The sample records roughly 420,000 distinct CDR3 sequences, about a sixth being singletons. There are many counts of this clonotype. CDR1 is MNHNS and CDR2 is SASEGT in the germline V gene. The CDR3 runs 16 residues. The V segment lost 7 bases and the J segment 7 bases; nucleotides outside the gene matches: 17. Time point specified: newly diagnosed GD, antithyroid drugs for less than 3 months. PBMCs provided the RNA from which the TCR library was made. These data also featured in a second study, about T cells in Graves' hyperthyroidism and ophthalmopathy.

This TCR was sampled from a woman aged 25 to 45 with Graves disease. This chain joins TRBV6-1 and TRBJ1-2; 8 bases map to TRBD1. Source: peripheral blood mononuclear cells (PBMCs), taken at new diagnosis, from a patient treated with antithyroid drugs. The chain's CDR3 is CASTQLLTGVIGGYTF. DNA of the CDR3: TGTGCCAGCACCCAACTATTGACAGGGGTTATCGGTGGCTACACCTTC.